Shown below are 21 T cell receptor beta chains from a single sample sequenced in a study of OX40 agonist ivuxolimab in advanced cancers. Assay used: immunoSEQ multiplex PCR; TCRdb lists only in-frame clones, some missing. Among about 100,000 clones listed, about four fifths were seen once. Specimen: CD4+ or CD8+ T cells sorted from blood, collected in a trial of the OX40 agonist ivuxolimab. The source of these receptors is an adult with an advanced solid tumor such as melanoma, head and neck, liver or kidney cancer.

This clone was picked up one time. This rearrangement joins TRBV5-1 to TRBJ2-3, with 9 bases fitting TRBD2. The germline V gene has CDR1 SGHRS and CDR2 YFSETQ. The CDR3 runs to 16 residues. The junction had 8 bases not matched to a gene; V was cut back by 3 bases and J by 3 bases. CDR3 residues: CASSWTGREGTDTQYF. CDR3 in DNA: TGCGCCAGCAGCTGGACCGGGCGGGAGGGGACAGATACGCAGTATTTT.

This chain uses TRBV6-6 with TRBJ2-2; TRBD1 might be the D (6 bases). The CDR3 is 14 residues long. Trimming took off 6 bases at V and 6 bases at J, with 14 bases between the two ends. Germline V CDR1 and CDR2: MNHNY, SVGAGI (reference sequence). The CDR3 bases are TGTGCCAGCAGGTCCCCCGGACAGCCCGGGGAGCTGTTTTTT. It is translated as CASRSPGQPGELFF.

This clone turned up a few times. The chain carries TRBV19 and TRBJ2-5, with D possibly matching TRBD1 (5 bases). The V gene's germline CDR1 is LNHDA and CDR2 SQIVND (reference sequence). The CDR3 extends over 13 amino acids. The V end lost 5 bases, the J end lost 2 bases, and 9 bases lay between the germline ends. The DNA of the CDR3 is TGTGCCAGTAGTGCACAGGTTCAAGAGACCCAGTACTTC. Amino acids: CASSAQVQETQYF.

This chain links TRBV5-6 with TRBJ1-1, with a possible D match to TRBD1 (5 bases). The CDR3 totals 19 residues. Germline V gene data show CDR1 as SGHDT and CDR2 as YYEEEE. V lost 4 bases and J 1 base, leaving 26 bases between the germline ends. CDR3 DNA: TGTGCCAGCAGCCGTAGTGCTCCTCTGTGGGCAGGGTCGAACACTGAAGCTTTCTTT. Amino acid sequence: CASSRSAPLWAGSNTEAFF.

The CDR3 is CASSGQGDTEAFF. Written as DNA, the CDR3 is TGTGCCAGCAGTGGACAGGGGGACACTGAAGCTTTCTTT. The chain has TRBV2 and TRBJ1-1; 9 positions match TRBD1. V gave up 4 bases and J gave up 3 bases; unmatched junction bases: 0. The CDR3 totals 13 residues. In germline, CDR1 is SNHLY, CDR2 FYNNEI.

This clone was seen a handful of times. The chain employs TRBV5-5 and TRBJ1-2, with a possible D match to TRBD1 (5 bases). The CDR3 is made up of 12 amino acids. With 4 bases removed from V and 3 bases from J, the gap between germline ends came to 7 bases. From germline, CDR1 is SGHKS and CDR2 YYEKEE (reference sequence). The CDR3 is CASSMTDYGYTF. CDR3 in DNA: TGTGCCAGCAGCATGACAGACTATGGCTACACCTTC.

V and J are TRBV2 and TRBJ2-7; TRBD2 matches 10 bases. Germline V gene data show CDR1 as SNHLY and CDR2 as FYNNEI. The CDR3 extends over 14 amino acids. V lost 4 bases to trimming and J lost 6 bases; unmatched junction nucleotides: 6. DNA of the CDR3: TGTGCCAGCAGTGTGGGGAGCGGGAGGGCCGAGCAGTACTTC. This gives the protein CASSVGSGRAEQYF.

V is TRBV19 and J is TRBJ2-2; D not resolved. The CDR3 extends over 13 amino acids. V was pared by 5 bases and J by 5 bases, with 9 bases between. Germline V gene sequence: CDR1 LNHDA, CDR2 SQIVND (reference sequence). The CDR3: CASSPARTGELFF. The CDR3 region has the DNA TGTGCCAGTAGTCCGGCTCGGACCGGGGAGCTGTTTTTT.

The chain couples TRBV21-1 to TRBJ2-3. TRBV21-1 is annotated as a pseudogene. This CDR3 has 16 amino acids. CDR3 sequence: CASSSRVMEVADTQYF. The CDR3 bases are TGTGCCAGCAGCTCGCGCGTTATGGAAGTCGCAGATACGCAGTATTTT.

As DNA, the CDR3 is TGTGCCAGCTCACGTGAGGGAATTGACACTGAAGCTTTCTTT. Translation gives CASSREGIDTEAFF. The chain is built from TRBV18 and TRBJ1-1; D unresolved. Trimming stripped 4 bases from V and 3 bases from J, with 12 bases between. From germline, CDR1 is KGHSH and CDR2 LQKENI. The CDR3 is 14 residues long.

The chain uses TRBV7-2 and TRBJ1-2; TRBD1 matches at 8 bases. Trimming at V came to 6 bases and at J to 8 bases, leaving 11 bases not matched to a gene. Germline CDR1 is SGHTA and CDR2 is FQGNSA. The CDR3 runs to 14 residues. The CDR3 coding sequence is TGTGCCAGCAGTCCTCACGGGACAGGAGGAGGCTACACCTTC. Amino acid sequence: CASSPHGTGGGYTF.

The chain's CDR3 is CASSRDYYNEQFF. CDR3 DNA: TGTGCCAGCAGCCGGGACTACTACAATGAGCAGTTCTTC. The chain uses TRBV6-4 and TRBJ2-1, with 7 bases fitting TRBD2. This CDR3 is built from 13 residues. V trimming: 6 bases; J trimming: 3 bases; junction bases outside the gene matches: 2. Looked up from germline, CDR1 is MRHNA and CDR2 is SNTAGT.

The chain has TRBV7-8 and TRBJ2-3, with D tentatively TRBD1 or TRBD2 (6 bases each). The germline V gene encodes CDR1 SGHVS and CDR2 FQNEAQ. The CDR3 is 16 amino acids. Trimming cost V 1 base and J 0 bases, with 11 bases left between them. The chain's CDR3 is CASSLERGASTDTQYF. Written as DNA, the CDR3 is TGTGCCAGCAGCTTAGAGAGGGGGGCAAGCACAGATACGCAGTATTTT.

The rearrangement uses TRBV5-1 and TRBJ1-2; D not certain. Trimming shortened V by 0 bases and J by 6 bases, and 9 bases separated the two germline ends. The CDR3 extends over 13 amino acids. Per germline, CDR1 SGHRS and CDR2 YFSETQ. As DNA, the CDR3 is TGCGCCAGCAGCTTGGATTTGGGAGATGGCTACACCTTC. Amino acid sequence: CASSLDLGDGYTF.

The chain joins TRBV6-6 to TRBJ2-7; 12 positions match TRBD1. V lost 6 bases, J lost 4 bases, and 10 bases stayed unmatched. CDR1 MNHNY and CDR2 SVGAGI come from the germline V gene (reference sequence). CDR3 size: 16 residues. DNA for the CDR3: TGTGCCAGCAGAGACCCCGGGACAGGGGGCATATACGAGCAGTACTTC. Amino acid sequence: CASRDPGTGGIYEQYF.

The chain has TRBV27 and TRBJ1-1, with unresolved D. The germline CDR1 and CDR2 sequences are MNHEY and SMNVEV (reference sequence). This CDR3 is built from 14 residues. With 4 bases removed from V and 1 base from J, the gap between germline ends came to 10 bases. CDR3 in DNA: TGTGCCAGCAGTTCCCCATCAGGGAACACTGAAGCTTTCTTT. Translated, it gives CASSSPSGNTEAFF.

The chain recombines TRBV21-1 with TRBJ2-3. TRBV21-1 is marked as a pseudogene. The CDR3 covers 15 residues. The CDR3 loop is CASSKVGRDPHSQYF. In DNA form, the CDR3 reads TGTGCCAGCAGCAAAGTCGGCCGGGACCCACACTCGCAGTATTTT.

J is TRBJ1-1 and V is TRBV6-1, with 9 bases identical to TRBD1. Germline V CDR1 and CDR2: MNHNS, SASEGT. The CDR3 length is 14 residues. V dropped 6 bases and J dropped 6; count of bases not matched to a gene: 8. The CDR3 is CASRGTGPEAEAFF. CDR3 bases: TGTGCCAGCAGGGGGACAGGGCCCGAAGCTGAAGCTTTCTTT.

J is TRBJ2-7 and V is TRBV29-1; tentatively, D is TRBD1 (5 bases). CDR1 SQVTM and CDR2 ANQGSEA come from the germline V gene. The CDR3 totals 13 residues. V was clipped by 4 bases and J by 5 bases, with 15 bases between them. The CDR3 coding sequence is TGCAGCGTTGCCCAGGGCCTGATTCACGAGCAGTACTTC. As protein: CSVAQGLIHEQYF.

This clone is judged medium-sized (0.01 to 0.1%). The gene calls are TRBV27 and TRBJ1-1; no clear D. This CDR3 contains 14 residues. The V and J ends lost 6 bases and 0 bases respectively, with 11 bases between them. CDR1 is MNHEY, CDR2 SMNVEV, per germline (reference sequence). The CDR3 spells CASSPGRMNTEAFF. DNA for the CDR3: TGTGCCAGCAGCCCCGGACGGATGAACACTGAAGCTTTCTTT.

This clone was observed a single time. The V call is TRBV5-1, the J call TRBJ2-1; 8 nucleotides match TRBD1. This CDR3 region has 17 residues. Germline V gene lookup returns CDR1 SGHRS and CDR2 YFSETQ. V shed 2 bases, J shed 3 bases, and the junction held 10 bases outside the gene matches. Here the CDR3 DNA reads TGCGCCAGCAGCTTAAGGTCTCCGGGACAGGACTACAATGAGCAGTTCTTC. Residues: CASSLRSPGQDYNEQFF.